This T cell receptor beta chain was recorded in a study of blood T cell repertoires in COVID-19. For the study at large: Samples of COVID-19 (acute and convalescent) were obtained from the United States, Italy and Spain.

Clones were sequenced by immunoSEQ multiplex PCR, and TCRdb holds only the in-frame ones, with some missing. The table shows around 450,000 clones, with around 90% occurring only once. The table lists this clone with a count of one. The age range of participants was about 18 to 90 years, with residence in about 25 US areas. The germline CDR1 and CDR2 sequences are SGHRS and YFSETQ. The CDR3 runs 15 residues. V dropped 3 bases and J dropped 9; count of bases not matched to a gene: 5. V gene TRBV5-1 combines with J gene TRBJ2-1; 14 nucleotides line up with TRBD2. Input material: PBMCs or T cells enriched from blood (not recorded which). This TCR was recovered from a woman between 18 and 29 years old who had recovered from COVID-19. The CDR3 here is CASSWTSGGPGEQFF. The CDR3, as DNA: TGCGCCAGCAGCTGGACTAGCGGGGGGCCGGGTGAGCAGTTCTTC. Using reference TRBV5-1 and TRBJ2-1 for the parts outside the CDR3, the full variable domain is KAGVTQTPRYLIKTRGQQVTLSCSPISGHRSVSWYQQTPGQGLQFLFEYFSETQRNKGNFPGRFSGRQFSNSRSEMNVSTLELGDSALYLCASSWTSGGPGEQFFGPGTRLTVL.